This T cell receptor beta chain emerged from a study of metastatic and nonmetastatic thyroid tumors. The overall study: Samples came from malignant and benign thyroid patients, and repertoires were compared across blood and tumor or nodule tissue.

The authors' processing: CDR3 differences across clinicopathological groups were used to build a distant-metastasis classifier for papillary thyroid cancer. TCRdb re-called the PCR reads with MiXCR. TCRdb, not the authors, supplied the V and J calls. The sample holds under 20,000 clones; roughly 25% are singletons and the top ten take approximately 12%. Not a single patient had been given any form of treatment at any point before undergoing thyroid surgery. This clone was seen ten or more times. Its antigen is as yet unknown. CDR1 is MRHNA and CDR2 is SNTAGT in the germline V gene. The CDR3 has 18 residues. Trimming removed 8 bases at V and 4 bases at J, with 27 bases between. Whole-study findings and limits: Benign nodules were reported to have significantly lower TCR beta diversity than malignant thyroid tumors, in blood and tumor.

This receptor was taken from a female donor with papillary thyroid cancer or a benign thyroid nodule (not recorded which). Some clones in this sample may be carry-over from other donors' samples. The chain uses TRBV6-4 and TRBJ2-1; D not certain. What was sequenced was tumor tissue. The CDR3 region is CASPPRVLGTVTYNEQFF. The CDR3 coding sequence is TGTGCCAGCCCTCCGAGAGTTCTGGGCACCGTCACATACAATGAGCAGTTCTTC.